A single sample is the source of the 16 T cell receptor beta chains below, sequenced in a study of T cells in localized non-small cell lung cancer. The repertoire was sequenced with immunoSEQ multiplex PCR; TCRdb's copy has only in-frame clones and lacks some. The table lists tens of thousands of clones, 88% of them singletons. Specimen: peripheral blood, collected before any cancer treatment. These TCRs come from a female donor over 55 with stage III squamous cell lung carcinoma.

The V and J genes are TRBV14 and TRBJ1-1; weak D call: TRBD1 (6 bases). The germline V gene encodes CDR1 SGHDN and CDR2 FVKESK. Trimming removed 0 bases at V and 3 bases at J, with 11 bases between. The CDR3 spans 15 residues. CDR3 sequence: CASSQEGGKDTEAFF. The CDR3 bases are TGTGCCAGCAGCCAAGAAGGGGGGAAGGACACTGAAGCTTTCTTT.

The chain carries TRBV6-1 and TRBJ1-5; a possible D gene is TRBD1 (6 bases). In germline, CDR1 is MNHNS, CDR2 SASEGT. V lost 2 bases and J 7 bases, leaving 9 bases between the germline ends. The CDR3 is 13 residues long. The CDR3: CASSERRGQPQHF. DNA for the CDR3: TGTGCCAGCAGTGAACGAAGGGGGCAGCCCCAGCATTTT.

In its sample, this clone was seen once. The J gene is TRBJ2-1, the V gene TRBV7-9; the D gene is possibly TRBD2 (6 bases). Germline lookup yields CDR1 SEHNR and CDR2 FQNEAQ (reference sequence). Between the trimmed V and J ends, which lost 5 bases and 7 bases, there was a span of 12 bases. The CDR3 is 13 amino acids. The CDR3 sequence is CASSPSLANEQFF. The DNA for the CDR3 is TGTGCCAGCAGCCCCAGCCTAGCGAATGAGCAGTTCTTC.

The chain links TRBV9 to TRBJ1-2, with 8 nucleotides matching TRBD1. The V segment lost 4 bases and the J segment 8 bases; nucleotides outside the gene matches: 10. This CDR3 region has 14 residues. Germline CDR1 and CDR2: SGDLS and YYNGEE. The CDR3 region is CASSLRTGPGGYTF. In DNA, the CDR3 is TGTGCCAGCAGCCTCCGGACAGGGCCAGGGGGCTACACCTTC. Using reference TRBV9 and TRBJ1-2 for the parts outside the CDR3, the full variable domain is DSGVTQTPKHLITATGQRVTLRCSPRSGDLSVYWYQQSLDQGLQFLIQYYNGEERAKGNILERFSAQQFPDLHSELNLSSLELGDSALYFCASSLRTGPGGYTFGSGTRLTVV.

The chain uses TRBV18 and TRBJ1-2, with 10 bases aligning to TRBD1. CDR1 and CDR2 from the germline V gene are KGHSH and LQKENI. The CDR3 runs to 16 residues. J gave up 0 bases and V 4 bases, and 5 bases lay outside the gene matches. The CDR3 region is CASSQTGTGANYGYTF. CDR3 DNA: TGTGCCAGCTCACAAACCGGGACAGGGGCTAACTATGGCTACACCTTC. Together with reference TRBV18 and TRBJ1-2, the CDR3 gives the full variable domain: NAGVMQNPRHLVRRRGQEARLRCSPMKGHSHVYWYRQLPEEGLKFMVYLQKENIIDESGMPKERFSAEFPKEGPSILRIQQVVRGDSAAYFCASSQTGTGANYGYTFGSGTRLTVV.

This chain connects TRBV27 to TRBJ1-2; TRBD1 matches 8 bases. The CDR3 length is 14 residues. V was pared by 6 bases and J by 7 bases, with 10 bases of the junction left unmatched. Germline V gives CDR1 MNHEY, CDR2 SMNVEV (reference sequence). The CDR3 reads CASSSRQGKIGYTF. The CDR3, as DNA: TGTGCCAGCAGCTCTAGACAGGGGAAAATTGGCTACACCTTC.

The rearrangement uses TRBV6-6 and TRBJ2-7; possible D gene TRBD1, 6 bases. V lost 7 bases, J lost 0 bases, and 13 bases lay in between. Per germline, CDR1 MNHNY and CDR2 SVGAGI (reference sequence). The CDR3 runs to 14 residues. The CDR3 sequence: CASINRDTSYEQYF. In nucleotides, the CDR3 is TGTGCCAGCATAAACCGGGACACCTCCTACGAGCAGTACTTC.

The rearrangement joins TRBV4-1 to TRBJ1-5; D unclear. The CDR3 length is 17 residues. Germline V gives CDR1 MGHRA, CDR2 YSYEKL. V lost 0 bases and J lost 6, with 18 bases in between. Here the CDR3 reads CASSQDFTRGRRQPQHF. In DNA form, the CDR3 reads TGCGCCAGCAGCCAAGATTTCACACGCGGGCGGCGTCAGCCCCAGCATTTT.

This chain links TRBV11-2 with TRBJ2-5, with a weak D call TRBD1 (5 bases). Germline CDR1 is SGHAT and CDR2 is FQNNGV. This CDR3 comprises 14 residues. Trimming stripped 1 base from V and 6 bases from J, with 12 bases between. CDR3 in amino acids: CASSLGQGGQTQYF. The CDR3 region has the DNA TGTGCCAGCAGCTTAGGCCAGGGTGGACAGACCCAGTACTTC.

The chain combines TRBV28 with TRBJ1-3, with a weak D call TRBD1 (6 bases). There are 15 residues in the CDR3. Germline V CDR1 and CDR2: MDHEN, SYDVKM. The V gene lost 3 bases and the J gene lost 0 bases, with 9 bases spanning the gap. The CDR3 DNA reads as TGTGCCAGCAGTTTTAGGGGGGGCTCTGGAAACACCATATATTTT. Protein sequence: CASSFRGGSGNTIYF.

The genes are TRBV5-6 and TRBJ2-7; tentative D call: TRBD1 (5 bases). CDR3 length: 17 amino acids. Germline assignment: CDR1 SGHDT and CDR2 YYEEEE. Trimming took 0 bases from V and 0 from J, leaving 16 bases between them. The CDR3 DNA reads TGTGCCAGCAGCTTGGCCATCCTTCAGGGCCCCTCCTACGAGCAGTACTTC. It translates to CASSLAILQGPSYEQYF.

The chain's CDR3 is CASSPGTTDNEKLFF. CDR3 sequence (DNA): TGTGCCAGCTCACCAGGGACCACTGATAATGAAAAACTGTTTTTT. This sequence joins TRBV18 and TRBJ1-4; TRBD1 is a possible D gene (5 bases). Trimming left V 2 bases short and J 4 bases short, with 11 bases between. The CDR3 covers 15 residues. Germline-derived CDR1 and CDR2 are KGHSH and LQKENI.

The V and J genes are TRBV7-9 and TRBJ2-5; possibly TRBD1 for D (5 bases). Matching the DNA end better, TRBJ2-7 makes the J call doubtful. The germline CDR1 and CDR2 sequences are SEHNR and FQNEAQ (reference sequence). The CDR3 contains 15 residues. Written as DNA, the CDR3 is TGTGCCAGCAGCTTAGCGGGGCCTGACTCCTACGAGCAGTACTTC. It is translated as CASSLAGPDSYEQYF.

The chain combines TRBV28 with TRBJ2-7, with TRBD1 matching 7 bases. Per the germline V gene, CDR1 is MDHEN and CDR2 is SYDVKM. There are 14 residues in the CDR3. Losses at the gene ends were 3 bases for V and 2 bases for J; bases not matched to a gene: 4. CDR3 loop: CASSFSGTAYEQYF. In DNA, the CDR3 is TGTGCCAGCAGTTTTTCCGGGACAGCCTACGAGCAGTACTTC.

The chain recombines TRBV2 with TRBJ2-5; 10 bases align to TRBD2. This CDR3 has 15 amino acids. The ends lost 4 bases at V and 1 base at J; junction bases unmatched: 3. CDR1 and CDR2 from the germline V gene are SNHLY and FYNNEI. CDR3 in amino acids: CASSALAGAQETQYF. The CDR3 DNA reads as TGTGCCAGCAGTGCGCTAGCGGGAGCCCAAGAGACCCAGTACTTC.

In its sample, this clone was seen a few times. This chain links TRBV6-6 with TRBJ2-1, with no clear D. This CDR3 is built from 15 residues. Looked up from germline, CDR1 is MNHNY and CDR2 is SVGAGI (reference sequence). The ends were cut back, 0 bases at V and 1 base at J, with 7 bases in the middle. DNA for the CDR3: TGTGCCAGCAGTTACTCTGAACAGTCCTACAATGAGCAGTTCTTC. Translation: CASSYSEQSYNEQFF.